This T cell receptor (beta chain) appears in the sequencing data of a study of blood T cell repertoires in COVID-19. V lost 5 bases and J 4 bases, leaving 14 bases between the germline ends. This CDR3 contains 14 residues. Germline CDR1 is MDHEN and CDR2 is SYDVKM. This clone was detected once. Authors' methods: Nucleated cell counts were estimated from reference gene primer amplification. Repertoires were generated with immunoSEQ multiplex PCR, while TCRdb's copy carries only in-frame clones and drops some. The V and J calls and clone size are taken from that table; D and trimming were inferred from the DNA. The data show fewer than 400,000 clones, over 85% seen once. Participants' own reports of clinical history determined their cohort assignment. The study counted Cohort 3 donors as recovered given two negative PCRs, clearance, or symptom resolution.

The sequence derives from a woman aged 25 to 39 who had recovered from COVID-19. The V gene is TRBV28, the J gene TRBJ1-1; no clear D gene. The sample was PBMCs or T cells enriched from blood (not recorded which). DNA for the CDR3: TGTGCCAGCAGTGCTCTGACCCCGGGCACTGAAGCTTTCTTT. It translates to CASSALTPGTEAFF.